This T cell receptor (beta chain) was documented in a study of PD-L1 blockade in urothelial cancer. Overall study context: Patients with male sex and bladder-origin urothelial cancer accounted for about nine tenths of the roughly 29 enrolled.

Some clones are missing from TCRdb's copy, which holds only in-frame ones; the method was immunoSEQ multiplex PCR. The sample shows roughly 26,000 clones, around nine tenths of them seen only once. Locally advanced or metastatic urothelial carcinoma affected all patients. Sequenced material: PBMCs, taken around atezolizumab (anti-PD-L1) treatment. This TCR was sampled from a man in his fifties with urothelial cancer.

The CDR3 nucleotides are TGTGCCAGCTCACCGTTGACTGGGACAGGGAGTTCTAAGGAGGGTGAAGCTTTCTTT. It translates to CASSPLTGTGSSKEGEAFF. The chain combines TRBV18 with TRBJ1-1; TRBD1 aligns across 9 bases. Trimming took 3 bases from V and 7 from J; bases not matched to a gene: 21. This CDR3 is 19 amino acids long. Germline loops: CDR1 KGHSH, CDR2 LQKENI.